The rows below give T cell receptor beta chains drawn from one sample of a study of CD8 T cells in Susac syndrome. TCRdb used MiXCR to reprocess the immunoSEQ multiplex PCR reads, holding one entry per CDR3 protein. The sample consists of some 150,000 distinct CDR3 sequences, about 94% of them appearing once. Sequenced input: CD8+ T cells from PBMCs. The receptors here all came from a human donor with multiple sclerosis. Both conserved end residues are part of each CDR3. Each record gives: V gene, CDR3 length, clone size, J gene, D gene, CDR3 protein, CDR3 DNA. D genes are given only for firm matches. Rows give clone size only sometimes, using once, few, many, or a class for an expanded clone.

v_gene: TRBV5-6; len: 13; abundance: few; j_gene: TRBJ1-5; d_gene: .; CDR3aa: CASSLGGYQPQHF; CDR3nt: TGTGCCAGCAGCTTGGGCGGCTATCAGCCCCAGCATTTT
v_gene: TRBV9; len: 17; abundance: .; j_gene: TRBJ2-3; d_gene: TRBD1; CDR3aa: CASSPGTGHSSTDTQYF; CDR3nt: TGTGCCAGCAGCCCCGGGACAGGCCACTCTAGCACAGATACGCAGTATTTT
v_gene: TRBV25-1; len: 13; abundance: .; j_gene: TRBJ2-1; d_gene: .; CDR3aa: CASSRETGNEQFF; CDR3nt: TGTGCCAGCAGTCGCGAAACAGGTAATGAGCAGTTCTTC
v_gene: TRBV6-1; len: 18; abundance: .; j_gene: TRBJ2-7; d_gene: .; CDR3aa: CASSTYELDSSSSYEQYF; CDR3nt: TGTGCCAGCAGTACGTACGAGCTGGACTCCTCGAGCTCCTACGAGCAGTACTTC
v_gene: TRBV7-9; len: 13; abundance: .; j_gene: TRBJ2-7; d_gene: .; CDR3aa: CASSLGSAYEQYF; CDR3nt: TGTGCCAGCAGCTTAGGCTCAGCCTACGAGCAGTACTTC
v_gene: TRBV2; len: 15; abundance: .; j_gene: TRBJ1-6; d_gene: .; CDR3aa: CASSGGPGVNSPLHF; CDR3nt: TGTGCCAGCAGTGGGGGGCCAGGTGTTAATTCACCCCTCCACTTT
v_gene: TRBV4-1; len: 12; abundance: .; j_gene: TRBJ2-7; d_gene: TRBD2; CDR3aa: CASSPVGGEQYF; CDR3nt: TGCGCCAGCAGCCCGGTCGGGGGGGAGCAGTACTTC
v_gene: TRBV27; len: 13; abundance: .; j_gene: TRBJ1-5; d_gene: .; CDR3aa: CASSSNRNQPQHF; CDR3nt: TGTGCCAGCAGTTCCAACAGAAATCAGCCCCAGCATTTT
v_gene: TRBV11-3; len: 14; abundance: .; j_gene: TRBJ1-1; d_gene: .; CDR3aa: CASSFFGENTEAFF; CDR3nt: TGTGCCAGCAGCTTCTTTGGTGAGAACACTGAAGCTTTCTTT
v_gene: TRBV10-3; len: 17; abundance: .; j_gene: TRBJ2-3; d_gene: TRBD2; CDR3aa: CAISISTSGGHTDTQYF; CDR3nt: TGTGCCATCAGCATCTCGACTAGCGGGGGCCACACAGATACGCAGTATTTT
v_gene: TRBV9; len: 14; abundance: .; j_gene: TRBJ2-7; d_gene: .; CDR3aa: CASSVATGTYEQYF; CDR3nt: TGTGCCAGCAGCGTAGCTACGGGTACCTACGAGCAGTACTTC
v_gene: TRBV20-1; len: 19; abundance: .; j_gene: TRBJ2-5; d_gene: TRBD2; CDR3aa: CSARDWASGGTENQETQYF; CDR3nt: TGCAGTGCTAGAGATTGGGCTAGCGGGGGAACAGAGAACCAAGAGACCCAGTACTTC
v_gene: TRBV20-1; len: 15; abundance: .; j_gene: TRBJ2-3; d_gene: .; CDR3aa: CSARGGVTQIDTQYF; CDR3nt: TGCAGTGCTAGGGGCGGGGTAACCCAGATAGATACGCAGTATTTT
v_gene: TRBV27; len: 14; abundance: .; j_gene: TRBJ2-7; d_gene: .; CDR3aa: CASSLSRQSYEQYF; CDR3nt: TGTGCCAGCAGTTTATCGAGGCAGTCCTACGAGCAGTACTTC
v_gene: TRBV2; len: 13; abundance: .; j_gene: TRBJ1-1; d_gene: .; CDR3aa: CASPVGRNTEAFF; CDR3nt: TGTGCCAGCCCAGTCGGCAGGAACACTGAAGCTTTCTTT
v_gene: TRBV7-9; len: 15; abundance: once; j_gene: TRBJ2-7; d_gene: .; CDR3aa: CASRPQGLGDYEQYF; CDR3nt: TGTGCCAGCAGACCTCAGGGCCTAGGGGACTACGAGCAGTACTTC
v_gene: TRBV29-1; len: 14; abundance: .; j_gene: TRBJ2-1; d_gene: .; CDR3aa: CSVGGGSSYNEQFF; CDR3nt: TGCAGCGTTGGAGGGGGGAGCTCCTACAATGAGCAGTTCTTC
v_gene: TRBV13; len: 11; abundance: .; j_gene: TRBJ2-2; d_gene: .; CDR3aa: CASTVTGELFF; CDR3nt: TGTGCCAGCACCGTCACCGGGGAGCTGTTTTTT
v_gene: TRBV9; len: 15; abundance: .; j_gene: TRBJ2-2; d_gene: .; CDR3aa: CASSEAVANTGELFF; CDR3nt: TGTGCCAGCAGCGAAGCGGTTGCGAACACCGGGGAGCTGTTTTTT
v_gene: TRBV9; len: 14; abundance: .; j_gene: TRBJ2-7; d_gene: .; CDR3aa: CASSVAIQGGEQYF; CDR3nt: TGTGCCAGCAGCGTAGCTATCCAGGGCGGCGAGCAGTACTTC
v_gene: TRBV3-1; len: 15; abundance: .; j_gene: TRBJ1-2; d_gene: .; CDR3aa: CASSQGVSQPEGYTF; CDR3nt: TGTGCCAGCAGCCAAGGGGTCAGCCAGCCGGAAGGCTACACCTTC
v_gene: TRBV6-2/TRBV6-3; len: 14; abundance: once; j_gene: TRBJ1-4; d_gene: .; CDR3aa: CASSLAVKGEKLFF; CDR3nt: TGTGCCAGCAGTTTGGCGGTGAAGGGTGAAAAACTGTTTTTT
v_gene: TRBV12-3/TRBV12-4; len: 13; abundance: .; j_gene: TRBJ2-1; d_gene: .; CDR3aa: CASSLGRTREQFF; CDR3nt: TGTGCCAGCAGTTTAGGTCGGACTCGTGAGCAGTTCTTC
v_gene: TRBV14; len: 15; abundance: once; j_gene: TRBJ2-7; d_gene: TRBD1; CDR3aa: CASSPGQTLRWKQYF; CDR3nt: TGTGCCAGCAGCCCGGGACAGACCCTACGATGGAAGCAGTACTTC
v_gene: TRBV27; len: 15; abundance: .; j_gene: TRBJ1-1; d_gene: .; CDR3aa: CASSLSWGLNTEAFF; CDR3nt: TGTGCCAGCAGTTTATCGTGGGGATTGAACACTGAAGCTTTCTTT
v_gene: TRBV5-1; len: 15; abundance: .; j_gene: TRBJ2-5; d_gene: TRBD2; CDR3aa: CASSPGLAKKETQYF; CDR3nt: TGCGCCAGCAGCCCGGGACTAGCGAAGAAAGAGACCCAGTACTTC
v_gene: TRBV27; len: 14; abundance: .; j_gene: TRBJ2-3; d_gene: .; CDR3aa: CASSFQGQSDTQYF; CDR3nt: TGTGCCAGCAGTTTCCAGGGCCAGTCAGATACGCAGTATTTT
v_gene: TRBV11-2; len: 12; abundance: .; j_gene: TRBJ2-1; d_gene: .; CDR3aa: CASSLLSNEQFF; CDR3nt: TGTGCCAGCAGCTTACTTAGCAATGAGCAGTTCTTC
v_gene: TRBV6-5; len: 14; abundance: .; j_gene: TRBJ1-1; d_gene: .; CDR3aa: CASSSGSGGTEAFF; CDR3nt: TGTGCCAGCAGTTCCGGATCCGGGGGTACTGAAGCTTTCTTT
v_gene: TRBV4-3; len: 14; abundance: .; j_gene: TRBJ2-7; d_gene: TRBD1; CDR3aa: CASSQETGAYEQYF; CDR3nt: TGCGCCAGCAGCCAAGAGACAGGGGCTTACGAGCAGTACTTC
v_gene: TRBV27; len: 13; abundance: .; j_gene: TRBJ1-5; d_gene: .; CDR3aa: CASSGQVNQPQHF; CDR3nt: TGTGCCAGCAGTGGGCAGGTCAATCAGCCCCAGCATTTT
v_gene: TRBV7-8; len: 15; abundance: .; j_gene: TRBJ2-7; d_gene: TRBD2; CDR3aa: CASTNFQRGDYEQYF; CDR3nt: TGTGCCAGCACGAACTTTCAGCGGGGCGACTACGAGCAGTACTTC
v_gene: TRBV3-1; len: 14; abundance: .; j_gene: TRBJ1-2; d_gene: .; CDR3aa: CASSQVGSFYGYTF; CDR3nt: TGTGCCAGCAGCCAAGTTGGCAGCTTCTATGGCTACACCTTC
v_gene: TRBV7-9; len: 10; abundance: once; j_gene: TRBJ2-1; d_gene: .; CDR3aa: CASRGFEQFF; CDR3nt: TGTGCCAGCAGAGGGTTCGAGCAGTTCTTC
v_gene: TRBV20-1; len: 18; abundance: .; j_gene: TRBJ2-2; d_gene: .; CDR3aa: CSARPNKRADSNTGELFF; CDR3nt: TGCAGTGCAAGACCAAACAAAAGAGCGGATTCGAACACCGGGGAGCTGTTTTTT